These 3 T cell receptor beta chains were sequenced from one sample in a study of spatial heterogeneity in lung cancer. TCRdb processed the 5' RACE reads anew with MiXCR; each CDR3 protein has one entry. The data show approximately 70,000 distinct CDR3 sequences, about 8.2% seen once. Time point reported: blood at routine non-recurrence follow-up after resection. This specimen was PBMCs, taken at follow-up. These receptor sequences come from a female donor with early-stage non-small cell lung cancer.

J is TRBJ2-1 and V is TRBV7-3, with D perhaps TRBD2 (5 bases). Trimming shortened V by 1 base and J by 5 bases, and 12 bases separated the two germline ends. The CDR3 is 15 residues long. Germline loops: CDR1 SGHTA, CDR2 FQGTGA. This CDR3 is CASSLSLARNNEQFF. Here the CDR3 DNA reads TGTGCCAGCAGCTTAAGCCTAGCTCGAAACAATGAGCAGTTCTTC.

This clonotype appeared many times. In DNA, the CDR3 is TGTGCCAGCAGCTTGAGGCGGGAAACAGATACGCAGTATTTT. Translating gives CASSLRRETDTQYF. The rearrangement joins TRBV7-3 to TRBJ2-3; weak D call: TRBD2 (6 bases). This CDR3 spans 14 amino acids. Trimming stripped 3 bases from V and 3 bases from J, with 10 bases between. Per the germline V gene, CDR1 is SGHTA and CDR2 is FQGTGA.

This clonotype showed up many times. This chain uses TRBV2 with TRBJ2-1, with D unclear. The CDR3 totals 12 residues. Trimming took 6 bases from V and 7 from J, leaving 10 bases between them. Germline loops: CDR1 SNHLY, CDR2 FYNNEI. Written as DNA, the CDR3 is TGTGCCAGCAGCGGAGACGGGAATGAGCAGTTCTTC. Protein sequence: CASSGDGNEQFF.